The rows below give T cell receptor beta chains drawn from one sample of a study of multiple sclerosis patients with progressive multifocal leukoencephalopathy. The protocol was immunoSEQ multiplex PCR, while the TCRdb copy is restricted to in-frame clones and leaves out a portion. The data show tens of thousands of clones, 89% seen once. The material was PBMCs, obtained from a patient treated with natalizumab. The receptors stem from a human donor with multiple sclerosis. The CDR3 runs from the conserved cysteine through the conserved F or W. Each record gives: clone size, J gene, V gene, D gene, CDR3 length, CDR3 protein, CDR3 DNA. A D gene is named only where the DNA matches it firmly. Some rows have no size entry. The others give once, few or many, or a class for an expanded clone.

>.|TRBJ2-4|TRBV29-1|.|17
CSVERVGGPKAKNIQYF
TGCAGCGTTGAACGGGTCGGGGGCCCTAAAGCCAAAAACATTCAGTACTTC
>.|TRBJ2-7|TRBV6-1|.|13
CASSLGAFYEQYF
TGTGCCAGCAGTCTGGGGGCCTTCTACGAGCAGTACTTC
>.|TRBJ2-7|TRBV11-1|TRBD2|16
CASSSLFGSGGNEQYF
TGTGCCAGCAGCTCCCTGTTTGGGTCGGGAGGCAACGAGCAGTACTTC
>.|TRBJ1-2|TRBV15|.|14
CATSRGDGAGSYTF
TGTGCCACCAGCAGGGGAGACGGAGCGGGTAGCTACACCTTC
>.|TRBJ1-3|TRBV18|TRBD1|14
CASSRDSSGNTIYF
TGTGCCAGCTCACGGGACAGCTCTGGAAACACCATATATTTT
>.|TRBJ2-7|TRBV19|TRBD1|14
CASSWTGEGYEQYF
TGTGCCAGTAGTTGGACAGGGGAGGGGTACGAGCAGTACTTC
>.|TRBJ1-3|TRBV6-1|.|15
CASSENYDSGNTIYF
TGTGCCAGCAGTGAAAATTACGATTCTGGAAACACCATATATTTT
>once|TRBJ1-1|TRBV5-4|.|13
CASSLPLNTEAFF
TGTGCCAGCAGCTTGCCCCTAAACACTGAAGCTTTCTTT
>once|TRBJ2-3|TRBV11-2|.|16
CASSFNPVGVKDTQYF
TGTGCCAGCAGCTTCAACCCGGTCGGGGTGAAAGATACGCAGTATTTT
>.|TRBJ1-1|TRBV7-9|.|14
CASSAQAGRTEAFF
TGTGCCAGCAGCGCCCAGGCAGGGCGGACTGAAGCTTTCTTT
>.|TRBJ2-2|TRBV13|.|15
CASSPRRRGDGELFF
TGTGCCAGCAGCCCCAGGCGGCGGGGAGACGGGGAGCTGTTTTTT
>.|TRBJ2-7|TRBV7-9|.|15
CASSLGAVEGLEQYF
TGTGCCAGCAGCTTAGGGGCCGTAGAGGGATTGGAGCAGTACTTC
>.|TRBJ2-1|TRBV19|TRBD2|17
CASSFSSGRATYNEQFF
TGTGCCAGTAGTTTTTCTAGCGGGAGAGCAACCTACAATGAGCAGTTCTTC
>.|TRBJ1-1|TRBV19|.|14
CASMPWGTNTEAFF
TGTGCCAGTATGCCCTGGGGTACGAACACTGAAGCTTTCTTT
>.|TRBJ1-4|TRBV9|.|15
CASSVVAGPNEKLFF
TGTGCCAGCAGCGTAGTCGCGGGCCCTAATGAAAAACTGTTTTTT
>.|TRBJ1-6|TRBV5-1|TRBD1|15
CASSTDRGYNSPLHF
TGCGCCAGCAGTACCGACAGGGGATATAATTCACCCCTCCACTTT
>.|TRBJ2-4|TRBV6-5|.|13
CASSYDSKNIQYF
TGTGCCAGCAGTTACGACTCTAAAAACATTCAGTACTTC
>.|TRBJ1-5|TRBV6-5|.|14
CASSPGHTTQPQHF
TGTGCCAGCAGTCCCGGACATACAACTCAGCCCCAGCATTTT
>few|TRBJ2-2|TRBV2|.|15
CASSEVPGDTGELFF
TGTGCCAGCAGTGAAGTCCCAGGGGACACCGGGGAGCTGTTTTTT
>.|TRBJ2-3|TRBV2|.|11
CASSPTDTQYF
TGTGCCAGCAGCCCGACAGATACGCAGTATTTT
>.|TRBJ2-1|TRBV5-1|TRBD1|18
CASSRSDRARSSYNEQFF
TGCGCCAGCAGCCGATCCGACAGGGCCAGGAGCTCCTACAATGAGCAGTTCTTC
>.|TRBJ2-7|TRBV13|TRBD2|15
CASSFRTSGPYEQYF
TGTGCCAGCAGCTTCCGGACTAGCGGTCCATACGAGCAGTACTTC
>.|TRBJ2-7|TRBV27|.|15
CASSPRGRGRNQQYF
TGTGCCAGCAGTCCACGAGGGAGGGGGCGCAACCAGCAGTACTTC
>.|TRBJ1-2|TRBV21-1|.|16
CASSKESGGWDYGYTF
TGTGCCAGCAGCAAAGAGTCTGGGGGCTGGGACTATGGCTACACCTTC
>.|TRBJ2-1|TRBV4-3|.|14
CASSQDRSGNEQFF
TGCGCCAGCAGCCAAGATCGGAGCGGGAATGAGCAGTTCTTC
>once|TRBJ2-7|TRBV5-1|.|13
CASSLWGREISYF
TGCGCCAGCAGCTTGTGGGGGCGCGAGATTTCGTACTTC
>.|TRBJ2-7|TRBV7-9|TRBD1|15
CASSLRTGVSYEQYF
TGTGCCAGCAGCCTGAGGACAGGGGTCTCCTACGAGCAGTACTTC
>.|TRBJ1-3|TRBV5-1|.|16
CASSSSLGASGNTIYF
TGCGCCAGCAGCTCCAGCCTTGGTGCCTCTGGAAACACCATATATTTT
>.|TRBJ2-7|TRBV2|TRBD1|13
CASSPRQGREQYF
TGTGCCAGCAGTCCTAGACAGGGGCGGGAGCAGTACTTC
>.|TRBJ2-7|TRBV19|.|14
CASSASGVPNEQYF
TGTGCCAGTAGTGCGTCCGGGGTTCCTAACGAGCAGTACTTC
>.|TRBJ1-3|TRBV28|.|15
CASSGQKLPGNTIYF
TGTGCCAGCAGTGGACAGAAACTACCTGGAAACACCATATATTTT
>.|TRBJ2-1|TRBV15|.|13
CATVGPPYNEQFF
TGTGCCACCGTGGGACCTCCCTACAATGAGCAGTTCTTC
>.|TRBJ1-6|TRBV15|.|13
CATSRDDKGPLHF
TGTGCCACCAGCAGAGATGATAAAGGACCTCTCCACTTT
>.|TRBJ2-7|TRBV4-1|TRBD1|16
CASSFSPGQGAGEQYF
TGCGCCAGCAGTTTCAGCCCGGGACAGGGGGCTGGAGAGCAGTACTTC
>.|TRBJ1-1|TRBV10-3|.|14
CAISSGAVGTEAFF
TGTGCCATCAGTTCAGGGGCGGTTGGCACTGAGGCTTTCTTT
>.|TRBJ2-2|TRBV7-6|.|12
CASSLEKGELFF
TGTGCCAGCAGCTTAGAGAAGGGGGAGCTGTTTTTT
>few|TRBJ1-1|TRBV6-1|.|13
CASSELPEAEAFF
TGTGCCAGCAGTGAACTGCCAGAGGCTGAAGCTTTCTTT
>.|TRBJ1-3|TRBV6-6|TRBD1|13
CASRSGGGNTIYF
TGTGCCAGCAGGTCAGGGGGTGGAAACACCATATATTTT
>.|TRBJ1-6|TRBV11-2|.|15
CASSFFNRALSPLHF
TGTGCCAGCAGCTTCTTCAACAGGGCCCTTTCACCCCTCCACTTT
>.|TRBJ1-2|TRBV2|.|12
CASRRWGNGYTF
TGTGCCAGCAGGAGGTGGGGCAATGGCTACACCTTC
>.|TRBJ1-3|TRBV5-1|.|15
CASSATGTSGNTIYF
TGCGCCAGCAGCGCCACGGGAACCAGTGGAAACACCATATATTTT
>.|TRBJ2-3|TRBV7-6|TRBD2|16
CASSLGSGSSTDTQYF
TGTGCCAGCAGCTTAGGTAGCGGGAGTAGCACAGATACGCAGTATTTT
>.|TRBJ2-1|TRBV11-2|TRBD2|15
CASSLVGLAFNEQFF
TGTGCCAGCAGCTTAGTGGGACTAGCGTTCAATGAGCAGTTCTTC